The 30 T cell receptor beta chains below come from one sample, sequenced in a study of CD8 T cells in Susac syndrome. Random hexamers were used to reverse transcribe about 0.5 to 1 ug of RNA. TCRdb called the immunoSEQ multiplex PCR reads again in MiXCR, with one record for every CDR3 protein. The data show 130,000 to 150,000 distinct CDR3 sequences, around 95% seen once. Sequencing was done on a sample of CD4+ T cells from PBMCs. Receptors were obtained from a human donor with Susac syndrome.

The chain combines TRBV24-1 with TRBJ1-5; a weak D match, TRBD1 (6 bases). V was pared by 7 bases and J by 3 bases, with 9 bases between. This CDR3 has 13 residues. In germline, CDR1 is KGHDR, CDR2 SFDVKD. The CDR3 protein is CATSGQHNQPQHF. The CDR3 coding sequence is TGTGCCACCAGCGGACAGCACAATCAGCCCCAGCATTTT.

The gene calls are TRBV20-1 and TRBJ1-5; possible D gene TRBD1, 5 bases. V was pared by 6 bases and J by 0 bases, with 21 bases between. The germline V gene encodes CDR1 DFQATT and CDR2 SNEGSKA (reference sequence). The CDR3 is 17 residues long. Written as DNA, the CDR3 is TGCAGTGCCCACCGGGACCGAGATAATTATAGCAATCAGCCCCAGCATTTT. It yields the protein CSAHRDRDNYSNQPQHF.

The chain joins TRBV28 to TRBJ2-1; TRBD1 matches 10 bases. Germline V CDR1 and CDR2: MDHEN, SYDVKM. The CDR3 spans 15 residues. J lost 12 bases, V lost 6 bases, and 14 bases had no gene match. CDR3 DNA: TGTGCCAGCAGCCTACCCCAGGGACAGGGGAGAGGGCAGTTCTTC. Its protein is CASSLPQGQGRGQFF.

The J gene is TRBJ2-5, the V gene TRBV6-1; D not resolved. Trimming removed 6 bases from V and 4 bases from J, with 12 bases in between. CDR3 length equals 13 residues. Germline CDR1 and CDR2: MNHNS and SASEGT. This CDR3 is CASSSGVVETQYF. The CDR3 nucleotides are TGTGCCAGCAGCTCTGGGGTGGTAGAGACCCAGTACTTC.

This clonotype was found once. The CDR3 protein is CSARGQGPVEQYF. CDR3 coding DNA: TGCAGTGCTAGAGGCCAGGGACCTGTGGAGCAGTACTTC. The chain combines TRBV20-1 with TRBJ2-7; the D gene could be TRBD1 or TRBD2 (5 bases each). V was clipped by 1 base and J by 7 bases, with 14 bases between them. This CDR3 is built from 13 residues. CDR1 is DFQATT, CDR2 SNEGSKA, per germline (reference sequence).

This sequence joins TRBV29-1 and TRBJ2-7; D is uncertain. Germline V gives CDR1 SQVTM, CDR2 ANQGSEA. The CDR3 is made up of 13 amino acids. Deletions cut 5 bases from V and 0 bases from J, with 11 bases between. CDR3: CSVLAGPSYEQYF. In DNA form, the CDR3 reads TGCAGCGTTTTGGCAGGACCCTCCTACGAGCAGTACTTC.

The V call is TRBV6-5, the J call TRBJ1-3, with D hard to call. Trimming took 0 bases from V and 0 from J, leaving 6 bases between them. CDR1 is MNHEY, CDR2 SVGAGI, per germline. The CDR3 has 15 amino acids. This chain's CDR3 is CASSYSDSSGNTIYF. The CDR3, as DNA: TGTGCCAGCAGTTACTCGGATAGCTCTGGAAACACCATATATTTT.

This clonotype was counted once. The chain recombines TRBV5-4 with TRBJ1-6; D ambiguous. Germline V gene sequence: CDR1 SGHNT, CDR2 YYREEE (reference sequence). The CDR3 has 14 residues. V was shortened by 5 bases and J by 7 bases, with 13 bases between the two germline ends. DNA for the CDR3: TGTGCCAGCAGTAGCTCAGCTGAAAATTCACCCCTCCACTTT. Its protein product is CASSSSAENSPLHF.

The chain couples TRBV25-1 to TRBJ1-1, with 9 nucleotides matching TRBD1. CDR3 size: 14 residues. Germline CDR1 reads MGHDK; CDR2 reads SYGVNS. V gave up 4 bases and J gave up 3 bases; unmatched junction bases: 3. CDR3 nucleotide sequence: TGTGCCAGCAGTGCATGGACAGGGGACACTGAAGCTTTCTTT. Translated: CASSAWTGDTEAFF.

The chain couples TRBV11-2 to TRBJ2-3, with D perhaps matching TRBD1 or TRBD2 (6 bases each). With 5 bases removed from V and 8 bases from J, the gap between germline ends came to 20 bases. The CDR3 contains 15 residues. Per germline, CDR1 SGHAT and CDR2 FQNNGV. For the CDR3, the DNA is TGTGCCAGCAGCCAGAGGGGGGAACCCGGGGGTACGCAGTATTTT. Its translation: CASSQRGEPGGTQYF.

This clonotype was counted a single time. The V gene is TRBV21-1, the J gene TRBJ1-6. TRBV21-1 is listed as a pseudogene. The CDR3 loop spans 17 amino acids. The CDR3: CASSKAQPSVGDSPLHF. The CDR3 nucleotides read TGTGCCAGCAGCAAAGCCCAACCGTCCGTAGGAGATTCACCCCTCCACTTT.

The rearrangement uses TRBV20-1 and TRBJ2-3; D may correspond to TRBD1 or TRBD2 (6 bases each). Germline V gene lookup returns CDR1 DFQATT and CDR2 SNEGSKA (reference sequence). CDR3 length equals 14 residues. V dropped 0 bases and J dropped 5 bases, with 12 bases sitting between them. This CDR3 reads CSARERGPRDTQYF. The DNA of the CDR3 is TGCAGTGCTAGAGAACGGGGGCCCAGAGATACGCAGTATTTT.

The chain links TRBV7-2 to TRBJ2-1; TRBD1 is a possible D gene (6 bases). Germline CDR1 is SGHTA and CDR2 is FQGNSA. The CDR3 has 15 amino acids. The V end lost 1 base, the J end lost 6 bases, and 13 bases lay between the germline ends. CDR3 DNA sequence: TGTGCCAGCAGCTTAGGGCAGGGGTCCCTCAATGAGCAGTTCTTC. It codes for CASSLGQGSLNEQFF.

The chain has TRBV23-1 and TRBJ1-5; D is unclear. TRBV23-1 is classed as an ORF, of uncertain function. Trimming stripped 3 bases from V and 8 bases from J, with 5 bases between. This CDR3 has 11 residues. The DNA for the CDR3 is TGCGCCAGCAGTCATTCGGAGCCCCAGCATTTT. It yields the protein CASSHSEPQHF.

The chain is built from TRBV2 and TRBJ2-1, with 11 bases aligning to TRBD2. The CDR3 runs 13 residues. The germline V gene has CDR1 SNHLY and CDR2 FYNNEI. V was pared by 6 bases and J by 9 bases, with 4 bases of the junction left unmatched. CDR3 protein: CASSGTSGVEQFF. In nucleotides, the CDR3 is TGTGCCAGCAGCGGGACTAGCGGTGTTGAGCAGTTCTTC.

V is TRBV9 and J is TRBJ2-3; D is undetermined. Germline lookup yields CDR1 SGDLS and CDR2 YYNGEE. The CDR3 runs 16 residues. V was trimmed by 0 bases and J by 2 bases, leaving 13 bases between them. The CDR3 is CASSVGTKPFTDTQYF. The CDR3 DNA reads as TGTGCCAGCAGCGTAGGGACCAAACCGTTCACAGATACGCAGTATTTT.

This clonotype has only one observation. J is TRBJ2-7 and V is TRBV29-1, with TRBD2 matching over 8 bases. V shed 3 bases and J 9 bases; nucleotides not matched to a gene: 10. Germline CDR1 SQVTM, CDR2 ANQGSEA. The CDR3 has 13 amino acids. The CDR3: CSVEETGGLGQYF. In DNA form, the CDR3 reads TGCAGCGTTGAGGAAACGGGGGGGCTTGGGCAGTACTTC.

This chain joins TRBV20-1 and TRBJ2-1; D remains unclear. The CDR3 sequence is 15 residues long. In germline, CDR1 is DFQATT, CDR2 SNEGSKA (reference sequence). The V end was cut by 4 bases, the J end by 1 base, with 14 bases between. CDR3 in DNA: TGCAGTGCTATCTTTCCCGGTCGATCCTACAATGAGCAGTTCTTC. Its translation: CSAIFPGRSYNEQFF.

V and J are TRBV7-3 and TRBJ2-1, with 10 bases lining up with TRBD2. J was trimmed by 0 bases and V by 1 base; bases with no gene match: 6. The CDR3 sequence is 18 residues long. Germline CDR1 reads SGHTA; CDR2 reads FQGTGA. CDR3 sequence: CASSLRGLAPSSYNEQFF. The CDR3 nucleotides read TGTGCCAGCAGCTTAAGGGGACTAGCGCCGAGCTCCTACAATGAGCAGTTCTTC.

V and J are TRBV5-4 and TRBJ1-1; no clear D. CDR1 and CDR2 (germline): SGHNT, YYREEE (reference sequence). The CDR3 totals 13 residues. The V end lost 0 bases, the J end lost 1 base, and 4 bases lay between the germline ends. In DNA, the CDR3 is TGTGCCAGCAGCTTGGACCGGAACACTGAAGCTTTCTTT. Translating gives CASSLDRNTEAFF.

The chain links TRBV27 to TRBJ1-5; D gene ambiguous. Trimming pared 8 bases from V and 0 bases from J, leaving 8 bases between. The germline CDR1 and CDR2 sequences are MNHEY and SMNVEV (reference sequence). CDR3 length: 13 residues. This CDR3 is CASAPTSNQPQHF. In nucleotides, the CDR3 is TGTGCCAGCGCCCCGACTAGCAATCAGCCCCAGCATTTT.

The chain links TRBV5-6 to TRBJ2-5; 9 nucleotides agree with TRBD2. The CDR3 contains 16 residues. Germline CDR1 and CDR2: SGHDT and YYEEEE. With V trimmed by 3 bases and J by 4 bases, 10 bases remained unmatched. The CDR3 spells CASSSLGGGASETQYF. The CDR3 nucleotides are TGTGCCAGCAGCTCTCTTGGCGGGGGGGCTTCAGAGACCCAGTACTTC.

This CDR3 is CASSQDGSGGADTQYF. The CDR3 bases are TGTGCCAGCAGCCAAGACGGTAGCGGGGGGGCGGATACGCAGTATTTT. The V call is TRBV4-2, the J call TRBJ2-3; TRBD2 matches at 11 bases. Trimming at V came to 0 bases and at J to 6 bases, leaving 5 bases not matched to a gene. Germline CDR1 is LGHNA and CDR2 is YNFKEQ. The CDR3 is 16 residues long.

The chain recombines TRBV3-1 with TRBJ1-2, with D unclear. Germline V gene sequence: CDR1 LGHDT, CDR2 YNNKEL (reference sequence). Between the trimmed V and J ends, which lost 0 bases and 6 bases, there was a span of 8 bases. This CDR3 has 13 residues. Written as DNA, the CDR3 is TGTGCCAGCAGCCAAGAAATGGGTAATGGCTACACCTTC. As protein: CASSQEMGNGYTF.

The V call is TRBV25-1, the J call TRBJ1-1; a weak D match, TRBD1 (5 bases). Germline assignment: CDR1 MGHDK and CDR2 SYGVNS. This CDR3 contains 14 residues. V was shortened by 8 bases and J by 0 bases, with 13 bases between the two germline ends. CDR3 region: CASGTGGLNTEAFF. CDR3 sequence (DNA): TGTGCCAGCGGGACCGGGGGACTGAACACTGAAGCTTTCTTT. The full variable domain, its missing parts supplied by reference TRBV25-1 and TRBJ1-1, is EADIYQTPRYLVIGTGKKITLECSQTMGHDKMYWYQQDPGMELHLIHYSYGVNSTEKGDLSSESTVSRIRTEHFPLTLESARPSHTSQYLCASGTGGLNTEAFFGQGTRLTVV.

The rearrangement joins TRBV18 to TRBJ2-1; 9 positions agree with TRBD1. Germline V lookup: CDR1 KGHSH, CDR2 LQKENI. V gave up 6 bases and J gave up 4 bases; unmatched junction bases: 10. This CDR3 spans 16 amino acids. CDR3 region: CASSHNRDRDYNEQFF. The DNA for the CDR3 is TGTGCCAGCTCTCATAACCGGGACAGGGATTACAATGAGCAGTTCTTC. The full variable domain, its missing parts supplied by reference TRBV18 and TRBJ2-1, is NAGVMQNPRHLVRRRGQEARLRCSPMKGHSHVYWYRQLPEEGLKFMVYLQKENIIDESGMPKERFSAEFPKEGPSILRIQQVVRGDSAAYFCASSHNRDRDYNEQFFGPGTRLTVL.

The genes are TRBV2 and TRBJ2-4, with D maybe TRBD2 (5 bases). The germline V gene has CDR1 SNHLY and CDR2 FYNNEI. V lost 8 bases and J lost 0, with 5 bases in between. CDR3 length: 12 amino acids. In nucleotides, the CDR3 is TGTGCCAGCGGACTAGCCAAAAACATTCAGTACTTC. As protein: CASGLAKNIQYF.

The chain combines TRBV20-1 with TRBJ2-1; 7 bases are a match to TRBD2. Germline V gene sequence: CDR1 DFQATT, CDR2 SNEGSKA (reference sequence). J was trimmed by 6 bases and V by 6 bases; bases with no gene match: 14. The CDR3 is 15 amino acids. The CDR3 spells CSAPPVAGVTNEQFF. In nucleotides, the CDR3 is TGCAGTGCCCCCCCCGTGGCGGGAGTGACCAATGAGCAGTTCTTC.

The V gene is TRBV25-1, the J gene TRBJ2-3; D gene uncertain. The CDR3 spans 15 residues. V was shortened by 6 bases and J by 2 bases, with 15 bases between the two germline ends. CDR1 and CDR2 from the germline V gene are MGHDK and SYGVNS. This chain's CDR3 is CASSPDIRATDTQYF. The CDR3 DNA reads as TGTGCCAGCAGCCCTGATATCCGGGCCACAGATACGCAGTATTTT.

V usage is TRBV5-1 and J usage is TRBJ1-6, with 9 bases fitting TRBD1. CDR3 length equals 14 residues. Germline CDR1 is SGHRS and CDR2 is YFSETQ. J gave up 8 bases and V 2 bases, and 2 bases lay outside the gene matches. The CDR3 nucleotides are TGCGCCAGCAGCTTCCGGGACAGGGATTCACCCCTCCACTTT. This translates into CASSFRDRDSPLHF.